These 32 T cell receptor beta chains originate from one sample sequenced in a study of glioma-infiltrating T cells after dendritic cell vaccination. Clones were read by immunoSEQ multiplex PCR, and TCRdb kept only the in-frame ones, dropping some. The table has about 73,000 clones, almost 85% seen once. This specimen was blood, taken before dendritic cell vaccination. These receptors were collected from a human donor with glioblastoma.

Only one count was recorded for this clone. V usage is TRBV30 and J usage is TRBJ1-1; D is uncertain. The CDR3 is 12 residues long. Trimming cost V 3 bases and J 3 bases, with 8 bases left between them. Germline V CDR1 and CDR2: GTSNPN, SVGIG (reference sequence). DNA of the CDR3: TGTGCCTGGAGGCGTGTGGACACTGAAGCTTTCTTT. Amino acids: CAWRRVDTEAFF.

The chain recombines TRBV15 with TRBJ2-3; perhaps TRBD2 as D (6 bases). V shed 1 base and J shed 3 bases, with 17 bases lying between them. This CDR3 contains 17 residues. Germline-derived CDR1 and CDR2 are LNHNV and YYDKDF (reference sequence). In DNA, the CDR3 is TGTGCCACCAGCAGAGGGCCACCGGGACTCACGACAGATACGCAGTATTTT. Translated: CATSRGPPGLTTDTQYF.

The chain has TRBV5-1 and TRBJ2-4, with D possibly being TRBD1 (5 bases). Germline-derived CDR1 and CDR2 are SGHRS and YFSETQ. The CDR3 covers 15 residues. Deletions cut 2 bases from V and 8 bases from J, with 17 bases between. The DNA of the CDR3 is TGCGCCAGCAGCTTTAACGGACATCCCCTAGACATTCAGTACTTC. It codes for CASSFNGHPLDIQYF.

The chain links TRBV6-5 to TRBJ1-2, with no clear D. The CDR3 length is 13 residues. The V and J ends lost 2 bases and 4 bases respectively, with 8 bases between them. Germline V CDR1 and CDR2: MNHEY, SVGAGI. The CDR3 coding sequence is TGTGCCAGCAGTTACCTAGATCGCTATGGCTACACCTTC. Protein: CASSYLDRYGYTF.

The chain joins TRBV19 to TRBJ2-4; D possibly corresponds to TRBD1 (6 bases). The V and J ends lost 4 bases and 3 bases respectively, with 25 bases between them. Germline CDR1 is LNHDA and CDR2 is SQIVND (reference sequence). This CDR3 comprises 19 residues. The CDR3: CASSKETGSISLGKNIQYF. CDR3 nucleotides: TGTGCCAGTAGTAAAGAAACAGGGTCGATCTCTTTGGGCAAAAACATTCAGTACTTC.

The chain links TRBV19 to TRBJ1-1; D is perhaps TRBD1 (6 bases). Trimming stripped 6 bases from V and 5 bases from J, with 16 bases between. Germline lookup yields CDR1 LNHDA and CDR2 SQIVND (reference sequence). CDR3 size: 14 residues. CDR3 amino acids: CASRNTGLGTEAFF. CDR3 sequence (DNA): TGTGCCAGTAGAAACACAGGGTTGGGAACTGAAGCTTTCTTT.

This chain links TRBV25-1 with TRBJ2-1; tentative D call: TRBD2 (5 bases). V was shortened by 1 base and J by 3 bases, with 10 bases between the two germline ends. The germline V gene has CDR1 MGHDK and CDR2 SYGVNS. This CDR3 has 15 amino acids. The CDR3 DNA sequence: TGTGCCAGCAGTGAATCCACGGGATACTACAATGAGCAGTTCTTC. Protein product: CASSESTGYYNEQFF. Full variable domain (rest looked up from reference TRBV25-1 and TRBJ2-1): EADIYQTPRYLVIGTGKKITLECSQTMGHDKMYWYQQDPGMELHLIHYSYGVNSTEKGDLSSESTVSRIRTEHFPLTLESARPSHTSQYLCASSESTGYYNEQFFGPGTRLTVL.

CDR3 loop: CASSQVHVLSYNEQFF. The CDR3 bases are TGCGCCAGCAGCCAAGTACACGTGCTCTCCTACAATGAGCAGTTCTTC. The chain recombines TRBV4-1 with TRBJ2-1; the D is unclear. The CDR3 is 16 residues long. V was shortened by 1 base and J by 0 bases, with 10 bases between the two germline ends. Looked up from germline, CDR1 is MGHRA and CDR2 is YSYEKL.

V and J are TRBV7-2 and TRBJ2-5; D possibly corresponds to TRBD2 (5 bases). CDR1 and CDR2 from the germline V gene are SGHTA and FQGNSA. This CDR3 has 15 residues. V lost 5 bases and J lost 2, with 15 bases in between. CDR3 nucleotides: TGTGCCAGCAGCCCAAACGGAGGCAGTCAAGAGACCCAGTACTTC. As protein: CASSPNGGSQETQYF.

This clone was recorded only once. This chain uses TRBV7-9 with TRBJ2-5, with TRBD2 as a possible D gene (6 bases). Germline CDR1 is SEHNR and CDR2 is FQNEAQ (reference sequence). This CDR3 has 16 amino acids. With 2 bases removed from V and 5 bases from J, the gap between germline ends came to 18 bases. The DNA of the CDR3 is TGTGCCAGCAGCTTATCGGGTCGGGGCGGGGCGGAGACCCAGTACTTC. Residues: CASSLSGRGGAETQYF.

This chain connects TRBV7-8 to TRBJ1-5; D remains unclear. V lost 5 bases to trimming and J lost 3 bases, with 17 bases between them. The CDR3 is made up of 16 amino acids. Germline values: CDR1 SGHVS, CDR2 FQNEAQ. CDR3 protein: CASSPRPVPDNQPQHF. The CDR3 DNA reads as TGTGCCAGCAGCCCGCGGCCAGTCCCTGACAATCAGCCCCAGCATTTT.

The chain links TRBV6-6 to TRBJ2-1, with D hard to call. In germline, CDR1 is MNHNY, CDR2 SVGAGI (reference sequence). V lost 7 bases and J 3 bases, leaving 10 bases between the germline ends. CDR3 length equals 13 residues. The CDR3 reads CASIQAGYNEQFF. The CDR3 bases are TGTGCCAGCATCCAGGCCGGCTACAATGAGCAGTTCTTC.

The table lists this clone with a count of one. V usage is TRBV11-3 and J usage is TRBJ2-5; 12 nucleotides align to TRBD1. Germline V lookup: CDR1 SGHNT, CDR2 YENEEA. Trimming at V came to 4 bases and at J to 4 bases, leaving 4 bases not matched to a gene. The CDR3 totals 15 residues. The CDR3 region has the DNA TGTGCCAGCAGCTGGGGGGACAGGGGGCGAGAGACCCAGTACTTC. Translating it yields CASSWGDRGRETQYF.

This chain uses TRBV5-1 with TRBJ2-4, with 9 bases aligning to TRBD2. Per the germline V gene, CDR1 is SGHRS and CDR2 is YFSETQ. Losses at the gene ends were 0 bases for V and 5 bases for J; bases not matched to a gene: 3. This CDR3 contains 15 residues. The CDR3 sequence is CASSLVGGRENIQYF. The CDR3 bases are TGCGCCAGCAGCTTGGTCGGCGGGAGGGAAAACATTCAGTACTTC.

This chain links TRBV19 with TRBJ2-2; D gene uncertain. This CDR3 comprises 16 residues. The V end was cut by 7 bases, the J end by 0 bases, with 15 bases between. Germline assignment: CDR1 LNHDA and CDR2 SQIVND (reference sequence). CDR3 residues: CASTSSGLANTGELFF. The CDR3 DNA is TGTGCCAGTACCTCCTCGGGTCTCGCGAACACCGGGGAGCTGTTTTTT.

This rearrangement joins TRBV6-6 to TRBJ2-7, with 11 bases aligning to TRBD2. This CDR3 comprises 16 residues. V was pared by 2 bases and J by 0 bases, with 3 bases of the junction left unmatched. CDR1 and CDR2 from the germline V gene are MNHNY and SVGAGI (reference sequence). For the CDR3, the DNA is TGTGCCAGCAGTTACGGACTAGCGGGTGCCTCCTACGAGCAGTACGTC. Translated: CASSYGLAGASYEQYV.

For the CDR3, the DNA is TGTGCCAGCAGCGTAGTAGCGGGAGATCTTGAGCAGTTCTTC. Its translation: CASSVVAGDLEQFF. V usage is TRBV9 and J usage is TRBJ2-1; 9 bases are shared with TRBD2. V shed 0 bases and J 9 bases; nucleotides not matched to a gene: 4. The CDR3 runs to 14 residues. Germline values: CDR1 SGDLS, CDR2 YYNGEE.

This clone was picked up one time. This chain uses TRBV2 with TRBJ2-5, with 8 bases identical to TRBD2. The CDR3 covers 13 residues. The germline V gene has CDR1 SNHLY and CDR2 FYNNEI. Trimming at V came to 6 bases and at J to 7 bases, leaving 7 bases not matched to a gene. CDR3 DNA: TGTGCCAGCAGGATAGCGGGATTGAGGACCCAGTACTTC. It is translated as CASRIAGLRTQYF.

This clone has only a few counts. The CDR3 sequence is CASSAGTGNSNQPQHF. The CDR3 DNA follows: TGTGCCAGCAGCGCGGGGACAGGCAATAGCAATCAGCCCCAGCATTTT. The V and J genes are TRBV9 and TRBJ1-5; TRBD1 matches 8 bases. Unmatched junction bases numbered 5, after V lost 3 bases and J lost 0 bases. The CDR3 runs 16 residues. The germline V gene encodes CDR1 SGDLS and CDR2 YYNGEE.

This chain joins TRBV30 and TRBJ2-1, with 7 bases that match TRBD1. In germline, CDR1 is GTSNPN, CDR2 SVGIG (reference sequence). The V gene end was trimmed by 2 bases and the J gene end by 0 bases; junction bases not matched to a gene: 4. The CDR3 sequence is 15 residues long. CDR3 in amino acids: CAWSKSGGSYNEQFF. The CDR3 DNA sequence: TGTGCCTGGAGTAAATCAGGGGGCTCCTACAATGAGCAGTTCTTC.

The genes are TRBV27 and TRBJ1-1; a weak D match, TRBD1 (5 bases). Germline values: CDR1 MNHEY, CDR2 SMNVEV (reference sequence). Trimming took 2 bases from V and 2 from J, leaving 18 bases between them. The CDR3 spans 17 residues. For the CDR3, the DNA is TGTGCCAGCAGTTTAAGCAGGGTGAGGAGTGCAAACACTGAAGCTTTCTTT. Amino acids: CASSLSRVRSANTEAFF.

The chain employs TRBV6-5 and TRBJ1-1; D is uncertain. Trimming took off 2 bases at V and 4 bases at J, with 8 bases between the two ends. The CDR3 spans 13 residues. CDR1 is MNHEY, CDR2 SVGAGI, per germline. CDR3: CASSYRPGTEAFF. The CDR3 DNA sequence: TGTGCCAGCAGTTACCGGCCAGGCACTGAAGCTTTCTTT.

J is TRBJ1-2 and V is TRBV4-1; TRBD1 agrees at 9 bases. Germline V gives CDR1 MGHRA, CDR2 YSYEKL. V trimming: 0 bases; J trimming: 2 bases; junction bases outside the gene matches: 10. The CDR3 runs 18 residues. For the CDR3, the DNA is TGCGCCAGCAGCCAAGAAGGGACAGGGACGCATCTCAACTATGGCTACACCTTC. Amino acids: CASSQEGTGTHLNYGYTF.

The rearrangement uses TRBV7-2 and TRBJ1-1, with 7 bases fitting TRBD1. The trim removed 3 bases at V and 5 bases at J, leaving 9 bases unmatched. CDR1 and CDR2 from the germline V gene are SGHTA and FQGNSA. The CDR3 is made up of 15 amino acids. This chain's CDR3 is CASSFQGVGGTEAFF. CDR3 sequence (DNA): TGTGCCAGCAGCTTCCAGGGGGTGGGGGGTACTGAAGCTTTCTTT.

Many counts were recorded for this clone. The rearrangement links TRBV5-3 to TRBJ1-5; TRBD1 matches 7 bases. TRBV5-3 is an open reading frame whose function is uncertain. The length of the CDR3 is 16 residues. The junction had 10 bases not matched to a gene; V was cut back by 4 bases and J by 3 bases. CDR3 amino acids: CARSNTHRGLNQPQHF. The CDR3 coding sequence is TGTGCCAGAAGCAATACTCACAGGGGCCTCAATCAGCCCCAGCATTTT.

The rearrangement links TRBV19 to TRBJ2-2, with D tentatively TRBD1 (5 bases). CDR1 LNHDA and CDR2 SQIVND come from the germline V gene (reference sequence). The V end lost 4 bases, the J end lost 6 bases, and 12 bases lay between the germline ends. The CDR3 is 14 amino acids. DNA for the CDR3: TGTGCCAGTAGTAGGGGCGGAGTCGCCGGGGAGCTGTTTTTT. This translates into CASSRGGVAGELFF.

This sequence joins TRBV7-8 and TRBJ1-3, with D maybe TRBD1 (6 bases). Looked up from germline, CDR1 is SGHVS and CDR2 is FQNEAQ. The ends were cut back, 3 bases at V and 4 bases at J, with 16 bases in the middle. The CDR3 has 16 residues. The DNA for the CDR3 is TGTGCCAGCAGCTTCTTCAGCCGACAGGACGGAAACACCATATATTTT. It is translated as CASSFFSRQDGNTIYF.

This chain joins TRBV5-4 and TRBJ2-3; 8 positions agree with TRBD2. In germline, CDR1 is SGHNT, CDR2 YYREEE (reference sequence). V dropped 5 bases and J dropped 4; count of bases not matched to a gene: 3. The length of the CDR3 is 13 residues. The CDR3 nucleotides read TGTGCCAGCAGACGGGGGGGATCAGATACGCAGTATTTT. Translation gives CASRRGGSDTQYF.

The rearrangement links TRBV28 to TRBJ2-7, with D maybe TRBD2 (5 bases). The CDR3 totals 14 residues. Germline V gene lookup returns CDR1 MDHEN and CDR2 SYDVKM. Trimming removed 5 bases at V and 7 bases at J, with 18 bases between. The CDR3 DNA is TGTGCCAGCAGTCCAGGACCCTCCCCGGGAGAGCAGTACTTC. It is translated as CASSPGPSPGEQYF.

The chain links TRBV6-4 to TRBJ2-5; 7 nucleotides match TRBD1. CDR1 and CDR2 (germline): MRHNA, SNTAGT. The CDR3 loop spans 14 amino acids. J lost 5 bases, V lost 2 bases, and 5 bases had no gene match. The CDR3 coding sequence is TGTGCCAGCAGTGACGTCCAGGGGGAGGAGACCCAGTACTTC. It translates to CASSDVQGEETQYF.

The chain is built from TRBV7-2 and TRBJ2-2; TRBD2 matches 11 bases. V shed 3 bases, J shed 7 bases, and the junction held 4 bases outside the gene matches. Germline CDR1 and CDR2: SGHTA and FQGNSA. The CDR3 runs to 15 residues. CDR3 bases: TGTGCCAGCAGCTTTACTAGCGGGGGTCTCGGGGAGCTGTTTTTT. It codes for CASSFTSGGLGELFF.

V is TRBV5-1 and J is TRBJ2-4; 7 bases fit TRBD1. V shed 4 bases and J 1 base; nucleotides not matched to a gene: 11. Looked up from germline, CDR1 is SGHRS and CDR2 is YFSETQ. The CDR3 contains 17 residues. This chain's CDR3 is CASSINLGQLAKNIQYF. The CDR3 coding sequence is TGCGCCAGCAGCATCAACCTGGGACAGTTGGCCAAAAACATTCAGTACTTC.